One and the same sample provided the 32 T cell receptor beta chains below, sequenced in a study of shared clonotypes between healthy human individuals. Some clones are missing from TCRdb's copy, which holds only in-frame ones; the method was immunoSEQ multiplex PCR. The repertoire holds more than 2 million clones, with 85% to 95% as singletons. The sample comprised naive CD4+ T cells sorted from blood. Subset indicated: CD45RA+ positively selected. These receptors were obtained from a man aged 18 to 30 in good health.

The chain has TRBV7-9 and TRBJ2-3; TRBD1 aligns across 7 bases. The CDR3 is 14 amino acids. CDR1 and CDR2 from the germline V gene are SEHNR and FQNEAQ (reference sequence). V lost 2 bases, J lost 6 bases, and 5 bases stayed unmatched. The CDR3 reads CASSLLTGVDTQYF. CDR3 nucleotides: TGTGCCAGCAGCTTACTTACAGGGGTGGATACGCAGTATTTT.

The rearrangement links TRBV4-1 to TRBJ1-4; D uncertain. The V end lost 8 bases, the J end lost 8 bases, and 18 bases lay between the germline ends. Germline V CDR1 and CDR2: MGHRA, YSYEKL. The CDR3 has 14 residues. The CDR3 bases are TGCGCCAGCTGCTCCCCCGGGGTTGGGGAAAAACTGTTTTTT. Translated, it gives CASCSPGVGEKLFF.

This clone has only a few counts. The chain has TRBV7-2 and TRBJ2-7; D not certain. Between the trimmed V and J ends, which lost 3 bases and 0 bases, there was a span of 9 bases. The V gene's germline CDR1 is SGHTA and CDR2 FQGNSA. The CDR3 has 14 residues. The CDR3 DNA reads TGTGCCAGCAGCTTCACATCTAGCTCCTACGAGCAGTACTTC. It yields the protein CASSFTSSSYEQYF.

This clone was detected only a few times. V usage is TRBV18 and J usage is TRBJ1-6; the D gene is possibly TRBD1 (5 bases). This CDR3 is built from 16 residues. The ends were cut back, 2 bases at V and 11 bases at J, with 19 bases in the middle. Looked up from germline, CDR1 is KGHSH and CDR2 is LQKENI. The CDR3 coding sequence is TGTGCCAGCTCACCAGGAGGGGAGGTTCGGAATCCACCCCTCCACTTT. Residues: CASSPGGEVRNPPLHF.

As for this clone: Other nucleotide sequences in the sample specify the same CDR3. The CDR3 DNA sequence: TGTGCCAGCAGTGGGCAGGGTGGAGGAAACACCATATATTTT. As protein: CASSGQGGGNTIYF. This sequence joins TRBV6-1 and TRBJ1-3; possibly TRBD1 for D (5 bases). CDR3 size: 14 residues. V was pared by 4 bases and J by 4 bases, with 11 bases between. From germline, CDR1 is MNHNS and CDR2 SASEGT.

The chain employs TRBV25-1 and TRBJ1-2; the match to TRBD1 covers 9 bases. The CDR3 spans 14 residues. CDR1 is MGHDK, CDR2 SYGVNS, per germline. The V and J ends lost 5 bases and 4 bases, in that order; junction bases with no gene match: 5. CDR3 sequence (DNA): TGTGCCAGCAGTCTCCCGGGACAGGGCTATGGCTACACCTTC. It is translated as CASSLPGQGYGYTF.

Only one count was recorded for this clone. The rearrangement uses TRBV11-2 and TRBJ2-7; TRBD2 is a possible D gene (6 bases). The germline V and J ends were trimmed by 1 base and 2 bases, with 12 bases remaining between them. This CDR3 is 15 amino acids long. Germline CDR1 is SGHAT and CDR2 is FQNNGV. DNA of the CDR3: TGTGCCAGCAGCTTAGCGGGGGACCCAGCCTACGAGCAGTACTTC. This gives the protein CASSLAGDPAYEQYF. Together with reference TRBV11-2 and TRBJ2-7, the CDR3 gives the full variable domain: EAGVAQSPRYKIIEKRQSVAFWCNPISGHATLYWYQQILGQGPKLLIQFQNNGVVDDSQLPKDRFSAERLKGVDSTLKIQPAKLEDSAVYLCASSLAGDPAYEQYFGPGTRLTVT.

With regard to this clone: This specimen includes other DNA sequences encoding the same CDR3. The chain couples TRBV11-3 to TRBJ2-2; D not resolved. This CDR3 comprises 12 residues. The ends were cut back, 3 bases at V and 4 bases at J, with 3 bases in the middle. Germline V lookup: CDR1 SGHNT, CDR2 YENEEA. CDR3 in DNA: TGTGCCAGCAGCTTGGGCACCGGGGAGCTGTTTTTT. Encoded protein: CASSLGTGELFF.

The V call is TRBV6-1, the J call TRBJ1-5; possibly TRBD1 for D (5 bases). Germline assignment: CDR1 MNHNS and CDR2 SASEGT. The CDR3 covers 13 residues. Trimming removed 8 bases from V and 5 bases from J, with 13 bases in between. CDR3 in amino acids: CASDRTTDQPQHF. The CDR3 DNA sequence: TGTGCCAGCGACAGAACAACCGATCAGCCCCAGCATTTT.

The chain uses TRBV7-8 and TRBJ2-2, with D possibly being TRBD1 (5 bases). There are 16 residues in the CDR3. V shed 0 bases and J shed 1 base, with 9 bases lying between them. Germline V gene sequence: CDR1 SGHVS, CDR2 FQNEAQ. CDR3 DNA sequence: TGTGCCAGCAGCTTAGCCAGGGCAGAGAACACCGGGGAGCTGTTTTTT. This gives the protein CASSLARAENTGELFF.

This clone was found once. The gene calls are TRBV29-1 and TRBJ2-1; D gene ambiguous. This CDR3 has 15 residues. CDR1 and CDR2 (germline): SQVTM, ANQGSEA. V gave up 4 bases and J gave up 3 bases, with 16 bases separating them. The CDR3 here is CSVVLGSVGYNEQFF. Here the CDR3 DNA reads TGCAGCGTTGTCCTAGGGTCGGTGGGCTACAATGAGCAGTTCTTC.

CDR3: CASSLDWGGTYGYTF. The CDR3 DNA follows: TGTGCCAGCAGCTTAGATTGGGGCGGGACCTATGGCTACACCTTC. The chain recombines TRBV11-2 with TRBJ1-2; maybe TRBD1 (5 bases). Germline V gene lookup returns CDR1 SGHAT and CDR2 FQNNGV. The CDR3 is 15 residues long. V gave up 0 bases and J gave up 4 bases, with 12 bases separating them.

CDR3 nucleotide sequence: TGCGCCAGCAGCCCCTCGGGCAGTCGCCTCCCCTACGAGCAGTACTTC. Its translation is CASSPSGSRLPYEQYF. This chain uses TRBV5-1 with TRBJ2-7; D uncertain. CDR3 size: 16 residues. Looked up from germline, CDR1 is SGHRS and CDR2 is YFSETQ. V was cut by 4 bases and J by 2 bases, with 19 bases left in between.

V usage is TRBV28 and J usage is TRBJ1-5; D may be TRBD1 (5 bases). The CDR3 has 16 residues. Trimming stripped 8 bases from V and 5 bases from J, with 22 bases between. Germline V gene data show CDR1 as MDHEN and CDR2 as SYDVKM. The CDR3 DNA reads as TGTGCCAGCGCTGGGACCGGGACGGGGAGGTATCAGCCCCAGCATTTT. This codes for CASAGTGTGRYQPQHF.

As concerns this clone: A much larger clone differs by one base, so this may be a read error. Other nucleotide sequences in the sample specify the same CDR3. The chain recombines TRBV9 with TRBJ2-2, with unresolved D. Germline V lookup: CDR1 SGDLS, CDR2 YYNGEE. Trimming left V 0 bases short and J 4 bases short, with 4 bases between. This CDR3 is 13 amino acids long. The CDR3 reads CASSVGSTGELFF. DNA for the CDR3: TGTGCCAGCAGCGTAGGAAGCACCGGGGAGCTGTTTTTT.

This clone came up once. This chain links TRBV6-1 with TRBJ2-5; weak D call: TRBD1 (6 bases). The CDR3 runs 15 residues. The ends were cut back, 4 bases at V and 7 bases at J, with 19 bases in the middle. The germline V gene has CDR1 MNHNS and CDR2 SASEGT. The CDR3 sequence is CASSGAGELGGTQYF. The CDR3 region has the DNA TGTGCCAGCAGTGGTGCAGGGGAATTAGGAGGGACCCAGTACTTC.

The chain carries TRBV5-1 and TRBJ1-3, with a possible D match to TRBD1 (5 bases). This CDR3 has 15 amino acids. Germline V gene sequence: CDR1 SGHRS, CDR2 YFSETQ. The V gene lost 4 bases and the J gene lost 4 bases, with 15 bases spanning the gap. The CDR3 DNA is TGCGCCAGCAGCCGTGACAGAAATGAGGGAAACACCATATATTTT. Protein: CASSRDRNEGNTIYF.

V and J are TRBV7-9 and TRBJ1-1, with D unresolved. V was cut by 5 bases and J by 6 bases, with 16 bases left in between. The CDR3 is made up of 14 amino acids. CDR1 is SEHNR, CDR2 FQNEAQ, per germline (reference sequence). CDR3 DNA sequence: TGTGCCAGCAGCCCCCTTTCCACGGTGTCTGAAGCTTTCTTT. This sequence encodes CASSPLSTVSEAFF. The variable domain in full, with the rest retrieved from reference TRBV7-9 and TRBJ1-1, is DTGVSQNPRHKITKRGQNVTFRCDPISEHNRLYWYRQTLGQGPEFLTYFQNEAQLEKSRLLSDRFSAERPKGSFSTLEIQRTEQGDSAMYLCASSPLSTVSEAFFGQGTRLTVV.

This clone came up once. This chain links TRBV5-4 with TRBJ2-5, with TRBD2 as a possible D gene (6 bases). CDR3 length: 16 residues. Germline V gene data show CDR1 as SGHNT and CDR2 as YYREEE (reference sequence). The V and J ends lost 4 bases and 5 bases respectively, with 21 bases between them. CDR3 in amino acids: CASSEVTSPVPETQYF. The CDR3 DNA reads as TGTGCCAGCAGCGAGGTCACTAGCCCCGTCCCTGAGACCCAGTACTTC.

The rearrangement links TRBV28 to TRBJ1-2; 8 positions match TRBD1. The CDR3 spans 17 residues. Germline V gene sequence: CDR1 MDHEN, CDR2 SYDVKM. Germline trimming cut 7 bases from V and 8 bases from J; bases unmatched to any gene: 21. The chain's CDR3 is CASTTTGQGAFSEGYTF. CDR3 nucleotide sequence: TGTGCCAGCACCACCACGGGGCAGGGGGCCTTTTCGGAGGGCTACACCTTC.

The CDR3 loop is CASSLSRGNSPLHF. The CDR3 DNA sequence: TGTGCCAGCAGTTTGAGCAGGGGGAATTCACCCCTCCACTTT. This chain joins TRBV28 and TRBJ1-6, with TRBD1 matching over 7 bases. CDR1 is MDHEN and CDR2 is SYDVKM in the germline V gene. The CDR3 spans 14 residues. V dropped 3 bases and J dropped 7; count of bases not matched to a gene: 3.

The chain combines TRBV30 with TRBJ2-7, with a tentative D call TRBD1 (6 bases). The CDR3 length is 13 residues. The germline gives CDR1 GTSNPN, CDR2 SVGIG (reference sequence). Trimming took off 4 bases at V and 2 bases at J, with 12 bases between the two ends. The CDR3 sequence is CAWTRQEAYEQYF. CDR3 DNA: TGTGCCTGGACGCGACAGGAGGCCTACGAGCAGTACTTC.

J is TRBJ1-2 and V is TRBV21-1. TRBV21-1 is designated a pseudogene. The CDR3 covers 9 residues. Written as DNA, the CDR3 is TGTGCCAGCAGCAAAAGATACACCTTC. The encoded protein is CASSKRYTF.

The chain recombines TRBV7-2 with TRBJ2-6; D not certain. Germline CDR1 SGHTA, CDR2 FQGNSA. The CDR3 extends over 13 amino acids. Between the trimmed V and J ends, which lost 1 base and 3 bases, there was a span of 1 base. This CDR3 is CASSLGGANVLTF. The CDR3, as DNA: TGTGCCAGCAGCTTAGGTGGGGCCAACGTCCTGACTTTC.

The chain joins TRBV30 to TRBJ2-1; no definite D call. This CDR3 is built from 13 residues. V was trimmed by 0 bases and J by 4 bases, leaving 7 bases between them. Germline CDR1 reads GTSNPN; CDR2 reads SVGIG (reference sequence). CDR3 region: CAWSVKGYNEQFF. The CDR3 DNA sequence: TGTGCCTGGAGTGTAAAGGGATACAATGAGCAGTTCTTC.

This rearrangement joins TRBV10-3 to TRBJ1-5; possibly TRBD1 for D (5 bases). There are 18 residues in the CDR3. The germline CDR1 and CDR2 sequences are ENHRY and SYGVKD. Trimming left V 3 bases short and J 0 bases short, with 18 bases between. The CDR3 nucleotides read TGTGCCATCAGTGACTCAACGCAGGGTAAAGGTAGCAATCAGCCCCAGCATTTT. Residues: CAISDSTQGKGSNQPQHF.

The rearrangement joins TRBV1 to TRBJ2-1. TRBV1 constitutes a pseudogene. The CDR3 is 16 amino acids. CDR3: CTSSPRIFSSYNEQFF. The CDR3 coding sequence is TGCACCAGCAGCCCCCGGATCTTTAGCTCCTACAATGAGCAGTTCTTC.

V is TRBV20-1 and J is TRBJ2-1; D is undetermined. V dropped 2 bases and J dropped 6 bases, with 2 bases sitting between them. The CDR3 totals 10 residues. Germline V gene sequence: CDR1 DFQATT, CDR2 SNEGSKA (reference sequence). CDR3 DNA sequence: TGCAGTGCTAGAACCAATGAGCAGTTCTTC. Its translation: CSARTNEQFF.

The genes are TRBV2 and TRBJ1-2; 7 bases line up with TRBD1. V was clipped by 6 bases and J by 8 bases; unmatched bases: 15. CDR3 length: 15 residues. Germline loops: CDR1 SNHLY, CDR2 FYNNEI. CDR3 DNA: TGTGCCAGCAGCCCCACGGAACAGGGGAGGGACGGCTACACCTTC. Its translation: CASSPTEQGRDGYTF.

This chain connects TRBV27 to TRBJ2-2; perhaps TRBD2 as D (6 bases). Trimming stripped 2 bases from V and 5 bases from J, with 12 bases between. The V gene's germline CDR1 is MNHEY and CDR2 SMNVEV (reference sequence). This CDR3 has 15 amino acids. The CDR3 DNA follows: TGTGCCAGCAGTTTAGGCCTAGCGACTACCGGGGAGCTGTTTTTT. Translating gives CASSLGLATTGELFF.

The chain links TRBV5-4 to TRBJ2-3; a weak D match, TRBD2 (5 bases). Germline V gives CDR1 SGHNT, CDR2 YYREEE (reference sequence). This CDR3 has 14 amino acids. V lost 0 bases, J lost 4 bases, and 9 bases lay in between. CDR3 nucleotide sequence: TGTGCCAGCAGCTTGGATAGCGTCGCAGATACGCAGTATTTT. Protein product: CASSLDSVADTQYF.

V gene TRBV6-5 combines with J gene TRBJ2-2; D gene uncertain. CDR3 length: 11 amino acids. Germline V gives CDR1 MNHEY, CDR2 SVGAGI. V lost 6 bases, J lost 3 bases, and 2 bases lay in between. In DNA, the CDR3 is TGTGCCAGCAGACACACCGGGGAGCTGTTTTTT. Its translation: CASRHTGELFF.